These T cell receptor beta chains were read from a single sample in a study of T cells in Graves' hyperthyroidism and ophthalmopathy. TCRdb independently ran MiXCR on the multiplex PCR reads; one entry per CDR3 protein. The sample lists about 350,000 distinct CDR3 sequences, approximately 18% occurring once. The sequenced material came from blood. The receptors come from a woman aged 30 to 39 with Graves' hyperthyroidism that later progressed to Graves' ophthalmopathy. Each CDR3 is given with its conserved first and last residue. D genes are given only for firm matches. The size of a clone is reported for some rows only, either as once, few or many, or as a class for expanded clones.

length: 14; size: few; V: TRBV20-1; D: TRBD2; J: TRBJ2-7; DNA: TGCAGTGCTAGAGATCACGGCGGGAGCTACGAGCAGTACTTC; CDR3: CSARDHGGSYEQYF
length: 14; size: many; V: TRBV2; D: TRBD1; J: TRBJ1-5; DNA: TGTGCCAGTAAAGGACAGGGTGCAGGGCAGCCCCAGCATTTT; CDR3: CASKGQGAGQPQHF
length: 15; size: many; V: TRBV29-1; D: NA; J: TRBJ2-3; DNA: TGCAGCGTGGGCTGGGGGGTTACCAGCACAGATACGCAGTATTTT; CDR3: CSVGWGVTSTDTQYF
length: 13; size: many; V: TRBV3-1; D: NA; J: TRBJ1-2; DNA: TGTGCCAGCAGCCAGCCTTACCCCGGCGGCTACACCTTC; CDR3: CASSQPYPGGYTF
length: 11; size: many; V: TRBV2; D: NA; J: TRBJ1-5; DNA: TGTGCCAGCAGTGAGCTGGGGCCCCAGCATTTT; CDR3: CASSELGPQHF
length: 16; size: many; V: TRBV12-3/TRBV12-4; D: TRBD2; J: TRBJ2-2; DNA: TGTGCCAGCAGCCGAACTAGCGGGGGACCTACCGGGGAGCTGTTTTTT; CDR3: CASSRTSGGPTGELFF
length: 19; size: many; V: TRBV30; D: NA; J: TRBJ2-3; DNA: TGTGCCTGGAGTGTACATTTCTGGCGGGGAGCCCAGCGCACAGATACGCAGTATTTT; CDR3: CAWSVHFWRGAQRTDTQYF
length: 14; size: NA; V: TRBV20-1; D: TRBD1; J: TRBJ2-2; DNA: TGCAGTGCCAAGGGACAGTGGGACACCGGGGAGCTGTTTTTT; CDR3: CSAKGQWDTGELFF
length: 15; size: few; V: TRBV29-1; D: NA; J: TRBJ2-2; DNA: TGCAGCGTTGAATCCGCGGACACGAACACCGGGGAGCTGTTTTTT; CDR3: CSVESADTNTGELFF
length: 14; size: many; V: TRBV6-5; D: NA; J: TRBJ1-2; DNA: TGTGCCAGCAGTTACGGGACACCCCCCGGTGGCTACACCTTC; CDR3: CASSYGTPPGGYTF
length: 17; size: NA; V: TRBV29-1; D: TRBD2; J: TRBJ2-7; DNA: TGCAGCGTCGAAGGCGGGAGGGGGCCTGAATCGTCCTACGAGCAGTACTTC; CDR3: CSVEGGRGPESSYEQYF
length: 15; size: many; V: TRBV7-9; D: NA; J: TRBJ1-1; DNA: TGTGCCAGCAGCTTAGGTCAGACGACGAACACTGAAGCTTTCTTT; CDR3: CASSLGQTTNTEAFF
length: 15; size: NA; V: TRBV5-8; D: TRBD2; J: TRBJ2-7; DNA: TGTGCCAGCAGCTCGGGACTAGCGGACACCTACGAGCAGTACTTC; CDR3: CASSSGLADTYEQYF
length: 16; size: many; V: TRBV18; D: NA; J: TRBJ1-5; DNA: TGTGCCAGCTCCCCCCGGACTGACGACCTTAATCAGCCCCAGCATTTT; CDR3: CASSPRTDDLNQPQHF
length: 13; size: many; V: TRBV20-1; D: TRBD1; J: TRBJ1-5; DNA: TGCAGTGCTATGACAGGGATGAATCAGCCCCAGCATTTT; CDR3: CSAMTGMNQPQHF
length: 13; size: many; V: TRBV2; D: NA; J: TRBJ1-5; DNA: TGTGCCAGCAGTGACAGGGCCGCGGAGCCCCAGCATTTT; CDR3: CASSDRAAEPQHF
length: 12; size: many; V: TRBV30; D: NA; J: TRBJ2-1; DNA: TGTGCCTGGAGCCGATCAGGGAACGAGCAGTTCTTC; CDR3: CAWSRSGNEQFF
length: 16; size: many; V: TRBV18; D: NA; J: TRBJ2-7; DNA: TGTGCCAGCTCACCGGGCTTTTTAGGGCTCCTAAACGAGCAGTACTTC; CDR3: CASSPGFLGLLNEQYF
length: 14; size: many; V: TRBV28; D: NA; J: TRBJ1-1; DNA: TGTGCCAGCAGTTCTCATCGGAGGGCCGCTGAAGCTTTCTTT; CDR3: CASSSHRRAAEAFF
length: 15; size: NA; V: TRBV9; D: TRBD2; J: TRBJ2-5; DNA: TGTGCCAGCAGCATAAGCGGGGGGACAGCAGAGACCCAGTACTTC; CDR3: CASSISGGTAETQYF
length: 15; size: NA; V: TRBV29-1; D: NA; J: TRBJ2-1; DNA: TGTAGCGTTGAAGCGACGCGGGACCGAGCCTACGAGCAGTTCTTC; CDR3: CSVEATRDRAYEQFF
length: 16; size: few; V: TRBV7-8; D: TRBD1; J: TRBJ2-3; DNA: TGTGCCAGCAGCTCCAAGGGGACAGGAAGGTCGGATACGCAGTATTTT; CDR3: CASSSKGTGRSDTQYF
length: 13; size: many; V: TRBV10-3; D: NA; J: TRBJ2-2; DNA: TGTGCCATCAGTAGACAGGACACCGGGGAGCTGTTTTTT; CDR3: CAISRQDTGELFF
length: 15; size: many; V: TRBV5-1; D: TRBD2; J: TRBJ2-1; DNA: TGCGCCAGCAGCTTGGCGGGAGGGACTTACAATGAGCAGTTCTTC; CDR3: CASSLAGGTYNEQFF
length: 13; size: once; V: TRBV30; D: TRBD1; J: TRBJ2-3; DNA: TGTGCCTTTACCGGGACAGGGACAGATACGCAGTATTTT; CDR3: CAFTGTGTDTQYF
length: 16; size: NA; V: TRBV5-1; D: NA; J: TRBJ1-1; DNA: TGCGCCAGCAGCCCCCGCCCAAGCGGCGGGAACACTGAAGCTTTCTTT; CDR3: CASSPRPSGGNTEAFF
length: 13; size: many; V: TRBV6-1; D: TRBD1; J: TRBJ1-1; DNA: TGTGCCAGCAGCACCGGGACAGGGGGCGCAGCTTTCTTT; CDR3: CASSTGTGGAAFF
length: 12; size: few; V: TRBV5-6; D: NA; J: TRBJ2-5; DNA: TGTGCCAGCAACCTAGGGGGAGAGACCCAGTACTTC; CDR3: CASNLGGETQYF
length: 13; size: NA; V: TRBV5-6; D: NA; J: TRBJ2-7; DNA: TGTGCCAGCAGCCATCGGCAGGGCGGAGAGCAGTACTTC; CDR3: CASSHRQGGEQYF
length: 16; size: NA; V: TRBV4-1; D: NA; J: TRBJ2-1; DNA: TGCGCCAGCAGCCAACCCGACAGGACGTTGGGCAATGAGCAGTTCTTC; CDR3: CASSQPDRTLGNEQFF
length: 19; size: NA; V: TRBV29-1; D: NA; J: TRBJ1-2; DNA: TGCAGCGTTGACGGCGGCGGGACACTATGGCAGGGCGGGGACTATGGCTACACCTTC; CDR3: CSVDGGGTLWQGGDYGYTF
length: 17; size: many; V: TRBV6-1; D: TRBD1; J: TRBJ2-4; DNA: TGTGCCAGCAGCCCAAGGACAGGGGGATTAGCCAAAAACATTCAGTACTTC; CDR3: CASSPRTGGLAKNIQYF
length: 17; size: few; V: TRBV12-3/TRBV12-4; D: NA; J: TRBJ1-1; DNA: TGTGCCAGCAGTTTAGCCCGTTCTACGGGCCTGAACACTGAAGCTTTCTTT; CDR3: CASSLARSTGLNTEAFF
length: 13; size: NA; V: TRBV24-1; D: NA; J: TRBJ2-1; DNA: TGTGCCACCAGTGATTGGTCACTAAATGAGCAGTTCTTC; CDR3: CATSDWSLNEQFF
length: 15; size: NA; V: TRBV13; D: TRBD1; J: TRBJ1-1; DNA: TGTGCCAGCAGCATACTAGGGACAGGGAACACTGAAGCTTTCTTT; CDR3: CASSILGTGNTEAFF
length: 15; size: NA; V: TRBV30; D: NA; J: TRBJ2-7; DNA: TGTGCCTGGAGTGTACCCAGCCCTAACTCCTACGAGCAGTACTTC; CDR3: CAWSVPSPNSYEQYF
length: 10; size: NA; V: TRBV5-7; D: NA; J: TRBJ1-1; DNA: TGTGCCAGCAGCTTGTATGAAGCTTTCTTT; CDR3: CASSLYEAFF
length: 15; size: many; V: TRBV27; D: NA; J: TRBJ2-6; DNA: TGTGCCAGCAGTTTTGGCGGGTCTGGGGCCAACGTCCTGACTTTC; CDR3: CASSFGGSGANVLTF
length: 15; size: many; V: TRBV12-3/TRBV12-4; D: TRBD2; J: TRBJ2-2; DNA: TGTGCCAGCAGTCCAACTAGCGGGGGGGTCGGGGAGCTGTTTTTT; CDR3: CASSPTSGGVGELFF
length: 18; size: many; V: TRBV9; D: TRBD2; J: TRBJ2-3; DNA: TGTGCCAGCAGCCCATTTTCAGGGAGCGGGAGGGTTCCAGATACGCAGTATTTT; CDR3: CASSPFSGSGRVPDTQYF